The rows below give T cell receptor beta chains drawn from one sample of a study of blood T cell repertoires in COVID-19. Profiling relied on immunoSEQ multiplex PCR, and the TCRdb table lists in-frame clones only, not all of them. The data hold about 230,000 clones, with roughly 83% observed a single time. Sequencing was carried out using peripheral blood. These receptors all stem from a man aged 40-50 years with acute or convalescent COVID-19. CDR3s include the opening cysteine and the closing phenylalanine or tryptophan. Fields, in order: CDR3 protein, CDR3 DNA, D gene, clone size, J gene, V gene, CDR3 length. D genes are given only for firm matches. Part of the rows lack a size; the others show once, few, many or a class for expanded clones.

CDR3 protein: CASSQEQGDYEQYF
CDR3 DNA: TGTGCCAGCAGCCAAGAGCAGGGCGACTACGAGCAGTACTTC
D gene: -
clone size: -
J gene: TRBJ2-7
V gene: TRBV4-2
CDR3 length: 14

CDR3 protein: CASGLAGVSNEQFF
CDR3 DNA: TGTGCCAGCGGACTAGCGGGAGTGAGCAATGAGCAGTTCTTC
D gene: TRBD2
clone size: -
J gene: TRBJ2-1
V gene: TRBV11-2
CDR3 length: 14

CDR3 protein: CASSGGLAGFSEQYF
CDR3 DNA: TGTGCCAGCAGTGGAGGACTAGCGGGATTTAGCGAGCAGTACTTC
D gene: TRBD2
clone size: -
J gene: TRBJ2-7
V gene: TRBV27
CDR3 length: 15

CDR3 protein: CASIGLAGDNEQFF
CDR3 DNA: TGTGCCAGCATCGGACTAGCGGGAGACAATGAGCAGTTCTTC
D gene: TRBD2
clone size: -
J gene: TRBJ2-1
V gene: TRBV19
CDR3 length: 14

CDR3 protein: CATSRDGTSGRQTQYF
CDR3 DNA: TGTGCCACCAGCAGAGACGGGACTAGCGGGAGACAGACCCAGTACTTC
D gene: TRBD2
clone size: -
J gene: TRBJ2-5
V gene: TRBV15
CDR3 length: 16

CDR3 protein: CASRAGTGANGYTF
CDR3 DNA: TGTGCCAGCAGGGCCGGGACAGGGGCCAATGGCTACACCTTC
D gene: TRBD1
clone size: few
J gene: TRBJ1-2
V gene: TRBV2
CDR3 length: 14

CDR3 protein: CASRGEKNEQFF
CDR3 DNA: TGCGCCAGCCGTGGTGAGAAGAATGAGCAGTTCTTC
D gene: -
clone size: -
J gene: TRBJ2-1
V gene: TRBV5-1
CDR3 length: 12

CDR3 protein: CASSPQGWDYEQYF
CDR3 DNA: TGCGCCAGCAGCCCACAGGGGTGGGACTACGAGCAGTACTTC
D gene: TRBD1
clone size: -
J gene: TRBJ2-7
V gene: TRBV4-3
CDR3 length: 14

CDR3 protein: CASSFRVMNTEAFF
CDR3 DNA: TGTGCCAGCAGCTTTCGGGTTATGAACACTGAAGCTTTCTTT
D gene: -
clone size: few
J gene: TRBJ1-1
V gene: TRBV11-2
CDR3 length: 14

CDR3 protein: CASSKTGVTEAFF
CDR3 DNA: TGTGCCAGCAGTAAGACAGGGGTCACTGAAGCTTTCTTT
D gene: TRBD1
clone size: -
J gene: TRBJ1-1
V gene: TRBV6-5
CDR3 length: 13

CDR3 protein: CATSRDGDSGANVLTF
CDR3 DNA: TGTGCCACCAGCAGAGACGGGGACTCTGGGGCCAACGTCCTGACTTTC
D gene: -
clone size: -
J gene: TRBJ2-6
V gene: TRBV15
CDR3 length: 16

CDR3 protein: CASSQATIGQGLYEQYF
CDR3 DNA: TGCGCCAGCAGCCAAGCCACGATTGGACAGGGTTTGTACGAGCAGTACTTC
D gene: TRBD1
clone size: -
J gene: TRBJ2-7
V gene: TRBV4-1
CDR3 length: 17

CDR3 protein: CASSNQGHPPLQHF
CDR3 DNA: TGTGCCAGTAGCAATCAGGGGCACCCTCCCCTCCAGCATTTT
D gene: -
clone size: once
J gene: TRBJ1-5
V gene: TRBV19
CDR3 length: 14

CDR3 protein: CASSSRGLAGEQFF
CDR3 DNA: TGCGCCAGCAGCTCTCGGGGTCTAGCTGGTGAGCAGTTCTTC
D gene: -
clone size: -
J gene: TRBJ2-1
V gene: TRBV5-1
CDR3 length: 14

CDR3 protein: CASSPRGTASGNTIYF
CDR3 DNA: TGTGCCAGCAGCCCCAGAGGAACCGCCTCTGGAAACACCATATATTTT
D gene: -
clone size: -
J gene: TRBJ1-3
V gene: TRBV7-9
CDR3 length: 16

CDR3 protein: CSVHDGEGADTQYF
CDR3 DNA: TGCAGCGTTCATGACGGGGAGGGAGCAGATACGCAGTATTTT
D gene: TRBD2
clone size: -
J gene: TRBJ2-3
V gene: TRBV29-1
CDR3 length: 14

CDR3 protein: CASSVGPEGAGYTF
CDR3 DNA: TGTGCCAGCAGCGTAGGCCCTGAGGGTGCCGGCTACACCTTC
D gene: -
clone size: -
J gene: TRBJ1-2
V gene: TRBV9
CDR3 length: 14

CDR3 protein: CASRGDRGPINSPLHF
CDR3 DNA: TGTGCCAGCCGAGGGGACAGGGGACCTATTAATTCACCCCTCCACTTT
D gene: TRBD1
clone size: -
J gene: TRBJ1-6
V gene: TRBV27
CDR3 length: 16

CDR3 protein: CASSDDLVSRSPLHF
CDR3 DNA: TGTGCCAGCAGTGATGATCTCGTATCCAGGTCACCCCTCCACTTT
D gene: -
clone size: -
J gene: TRBJ1-6
V gene: TRBV25-1
CDR3 length: 15

CDR3 protein: CASSHTGGAGEQYF
CDR3 DNA: TGTGCCAGCAGCCATACAGGGGGCGCGGGCGAGCAGTACTTC
D gene: TRBD1
clone size: -
J gene: TRBJ2-7
V gene: TRBV3-1/TRBV3-2
CDR3 length: 14

CDR3 protein: CASSPLLAGEAGELFF
CDR3 DNA: TGTGCCAGCAGCCCTCTGCTTGCGGGAGAAGCCGGGGAGCTGTTTTTT
D gene: TRBD2
clone size: few
J gene: TRBJ2-2
V gene: TRBV5-4
CDR3 length: 16

CDR3 protein: CASSRGRNQPQHF
CDR3 DNA: TGTGCCAGCAGCCGCGGGCGCAATCAGCCCCAGCATTTT
D gene: -
clone size: -
J gene: TRBJ1-5
V gene: TRBV11-2
CDR3 length: 13

CDR3 protein: CASSGANRGLKESPLHF
CDR3 DNA: TGTGCCAGCAGTGGGGCAAACAGGGGGCTTAAAGAATCACCCCTCCACTTT
D gene: TRBD1
clone size: once
J gene: TRBJ1-6
V gene: TRBV2
CDR3 length: 17

CDR3 protein: CSVLDSYGYTF
CDR3 DNA: TGCAGCGTGCTAGACAGCTATGGCTACACCTTC
D gene: -
clone size: -
J gene: TRBJ1-2
V gene: TRBV29-1
CDR3 length: 11

CDR3 protein: CASSLSLILSGNTIYF
CDR3 DNA: TGTGCCAGCAGCTTAAGTCTGATACTCTCTGGAAACACCATATATTTT
D gene: -
clone size: -
J gene: TRBJ1-3
V gene: TRBV7-2
CDR3 length: 16

CDR3 protein: CASSSTTGETQYF
CDR3 DNA: TGTGCCAGCTCGTCGACCACGGGAGAGACCCAGTACTTC
D gene: -
clone size: -
J gene: TRBJ2-5
V gene: TRBV18
CDR3 length: 13

CDR3 protein: CASSIDRTGGPSPLHF
CDR3 DNA: TGTGCCAGTAGTATAGATCGGACAGGGGGACCATCACCCCTCCACTTT
D gene: TRBD1
clone size: -
J gene: TRBJ1-6
V gene: TRBV19
CDR3 length: 16

CDR3 protein: CASSFMGRSEAFF
CDR3 DNA: TGTGCCAGCAGCTTCATGGGCAGATCTGAAGCTTTCTTT
D gene: -
clone size: -
J gene: TRBJ1-1
V gene: TRBV11-2
CDR3 length: 13

CDR3 protein: CASSYSRDYEQYF
CDR3 DNA: TGTGCCAGCAGTTACAGCAGGGACTACGAGCAGTACTTC
D gene: -
clone size: -
J gene: TRBJ2-7
V gene: TRBV6-5
CDR3 length: 13

CDR3 protein: CASSVGNQPQHF
CDR3 DNA: TGTGCCAGCAGCGTAGGCAATCAGCCCCAGCATTTT
D gene: -
clone size: -
J gene: TRBJ1-5
V gene: TRBV7-3
CDR3 length: 12

CDR3 protein: CASSPPTVGNTIYF
CDR3 DNA: TGTGCCAGCTCACCACCTACTGTCGGAAACACCATATATTTT
D gene: -
clone size: -
J gene: TRBJ1-3
V gene: TRBV18
CDR3 length: 14